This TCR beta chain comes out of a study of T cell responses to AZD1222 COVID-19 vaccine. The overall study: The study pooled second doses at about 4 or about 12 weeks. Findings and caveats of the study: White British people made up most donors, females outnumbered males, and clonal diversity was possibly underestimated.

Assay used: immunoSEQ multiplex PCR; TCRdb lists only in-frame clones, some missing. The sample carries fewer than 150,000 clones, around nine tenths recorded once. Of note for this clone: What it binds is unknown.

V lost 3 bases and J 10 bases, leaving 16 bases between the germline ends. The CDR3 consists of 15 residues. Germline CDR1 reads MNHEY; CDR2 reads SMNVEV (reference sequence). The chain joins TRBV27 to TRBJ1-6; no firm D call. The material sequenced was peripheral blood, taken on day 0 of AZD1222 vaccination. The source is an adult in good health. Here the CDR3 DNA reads TGTGCCAGCAGTTTCGCGGGCAGTTCTTCCTCACCCCTCCACTTT. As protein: CASSFAGSSSSPLHF.